One and the same sample provided the 12 T cell receptor beta chains below, sequenced in a study of blood T cell repertoires in COVID-19. Using immunoSEQ multiplex PCR, the repertoire was profiled, and TCRdb retains in-frame clones only, with some absent. The sample has about 59,000 clones, roughly 80% seen once; the top ten hold 3% to 3.5%. Sequenced sample: peripheral blood. These receptors were collected from a man in his sixties with acute or convalescent COVID-19.

This clone was counted a single time. The chain recombines TRBV19 with TRBJ1-2; TRBD1 agrees at 7 bases. CDR1 LNHDA and CDR2 SQIVND come from the germline V gene (reference sequence). The CDR3 is made up of 14 amino acids. With 10 bases clipped from V and 5 bases from J, the junction kept 13 bases outside the gene matches. CDR3 nucleotides: TGTGCCACCGGGTTCCGTGACAGGGTGTATGGCTACACCTTC. It codes for CATGFRDRVYGYTF. Full variable domain (outside the CDR3, taken from reference TRBV19 and TRBJ1-2): DGGITQSPKYLFRKEGQNVTLSCEQNLNHDAMYWYRQDPGQGLRLIYYSQIVNDFQKGDIAEGYSVSREKKESFPLTVTSAQKNPTAFYLCATGFRDRVYGYTFGSGTRLTVV.

This sequence joins TRBV24-1 and TRBJ1-2; 8 bases align to TRBD1. Trimming cost V 1 base and J 1 base; bases outside gene matches: 4. Germline assignment: CDR1 KGHDR and CDR2 SFDVKD. The CDR3 totals 16 residues. In DNA form, the CDR3 reads TGTGCCACCAGTGATTTCAGCGGACAGGGTAACTATGGCTACACCTTC. Its translation: CATSDFSGQGNYGYTF.

This chain joins TRBV18 and TRBJ1-5; 8 bases line up with TRBD1. V shed 3 bases, J shed 9 bases, and the junction held 19 bases outside the gene matches. Germline CDR1 and CDR2: KGHSH and LQKENI. The CDR3 is made up of 18 amino acids. The CDR3 loop reads CASSPQAIIGTGGSPQHF. Written as DNA, the CDR3 is TGTGCCAGCTCACCTCAAGCCATTATTGGAACAGGGGGATCGCCCCAGCATTTT.

The genes are TRBV9 and TRBJ2-7; TRBD2 matches at 7 bases. The CDR3 consists of 15 residues. V shed 4 bases and J 3 bases; nucleotides not matched to a gene: 10. Germline CDR1 SGDLS, CDR2 YYNGEE. The CDR3 is CASSPQGEGYYEQYF. CDR3 in DNA: TGTGCCAGCAGCCCCCAAGGGGAGGGCTACTACGAGCAGTACTTC.

The chain recombines TRBV19 with TRBJ2-2; D uncertain. Trimming stripped 1 base from V and 4 bases from J, with 13 bases between. Germline V gene sequence: CDR1 LNHDA, CDR2 SQIVND (reference sequence). CDR3 size: 16 residues. CDR3 DNA: TGTGCCAGTAGTATAGTTTACGTCCCAGGCACCGGGGAGCTGTTTTTT. Its protein is CASSIVYVPGTGELFF.

CDR3 sequence: CASSETGFNQPQHF. The CDR3 DNA is TGTGCCAGCTCGGAGACAGGGTTCAATCAGCCCCAGCATTTT. The chain links TRBV18 to TRBJ1-5, with TRBD1 identical over 7 bases. J gave up 3 bases and V 6 bases, and 5 bases lay outside the gene matches. The V gene's germline CDR1 is KGHSH and CDR2 LQKENI. The CDR3 covers 14 residues.

The rearrangement links TRBV7-3 to TRBJ2-4; TRBD2 matches 8 bases. Germline CDR1 and CDR2: SGHTA and FQGTGA. V trimming: 2 bases; J trimming: 0 bases; junction bases outside the gene matches: 9. The CDR3 has 18 amino acids. The CDR3 sequence: CASSLGSTSGGAKNIQYF. The CDR3 DNA sequence: TGTGCCAGCAGCTTAGGGAGTACCAGCGGGGGAGCCAAAAACATTCAGTACTTC.

This rearrangement joins TRBV2 to TRBJ1-2, with unresolved D. Germline V CDR1 and CDR2: SNHLY, FYNNEI. The CDR3 spans 12 residues. V was clipped by 1 base and J by 6 bases, with 6 bases between them. CDR3 in amino acids: CASSEGQNGYTF. CDR3 coding DNA: TGTGCCAGCAGTGAAGGGCAGAATGGCTACACCTTC.

The V and J genes are TRBV5-1 and TRBJ2-7, with D possibly TRBD2 on 5 matching bases. CDR1 and CDR2 (germline): SGHRS, YFSETQ. The CDR3 is 15 residues long. V was trimmed by 0 bases and J by 0 bases, leaving 10 bases between them. In nucleotides, the CDR3 is TGCGCCAGCAGCTTGGGAGCGGAATTCTCCTACGAGCAGTACTTC. It codes for CASSLGAEFSYEQYF.

Comments on this clone: The junction differs from germline at one of its ends, possibly a read error. The V gene is TRBV5-6, the J gene TRBJ1-4; weak D call: TRBD1 (6 bases). This CDR3 spans 14 amino acids. The germline V gene encodes CDR1 SGHDT and CDR2 YYEEEE. Here the CDR3 reads CASSLNTGNGKLFF. CDR3 nucleotide sequence: TGTGCCAGCAGCTTGAATACAGGGAATGGAAAACTGTTTTTT.

CDR3 in amino acids: CASSYSRPEGYEQYF. CDR3 bases: TGTGCCAGCAGTTACTCTCGCCCAGAGGGCTACGAGCAGTACTTC. The chain combines TRBV6-5 with TRBJ2-7, with TRBD2 as a possible D gene (5 bases). The germline V gene encodes CDR1 MNHEY and CDR2 SVGAGI. CDR3 size: 15 residues. With 0 bases removed from V and 3 bases from J, the gap between germline ends came to 12 bases.

This clone appeared a few times. V gene TRBV11-2 combines with J gene TRBJ1-1; 8 nucleotides line up with TRBD1. The germline CDR1 and CDR2 sequences are SGHAT and FQNNGV. The CDR3 totals 16 residues. Trimming took 0 bases from V and 7 from J; bases not matched to a gene: 10. The CDR3 loop reads CASSLEGLDRVGEAFF. Here the CDR3 DNA reads TGTGCCAGCAGCTTAGAAGGTCTGGACAGGGTGGGTGAAGCTTTCTTT.